Included here is one T cell receptor beta chain sequence, with context. Its cognate antigen is unknown. This entry comes from a study of shared clonotypes between healthy human individuals. Deep-level running was used for the assay. Libraries were prepared by immunoSEQ multiplex PCR; TCRdb keeps only in-frame clonotypes and omits some of them. The sample has approximately 530,000 clones; approximately 95% are singletons. General study findings and limits: Clonotypes which were not shared had lower generation probabilities than clonotypes that all four donors shared. Rarefaction indicated that sorted-subset sequencing remained incomplete although depth was large.

Germline assignment: CDR1 SGHTS and CDR2 YDEGEE. CDR3 length: 12 amino acids. The ends were cut back, 4 bases at V and 7 bases at J, with 11 bases in the middle. The gene calls are TRBV5-8 and TRBJ1-1, with unresolved D. Sequencing input: naive CD4+ T cells sorted from blood. The subset denotes: CD45RA+ positively selected. This TCR came from a woman in her twenties or thirties in good health. The DNA of the CDR3 is TGTGCCAGCAGCAAGGTGGGGAGTGAAGCTTTCTTT. Translation gives CASSKVGSEAFF.